These 14 T cell receptor beta chains were all obtained from the same sample, sequenced in a study of T cell clonality in common variable immunodeficiency. TCRdb keeps only in-frame clones here, not all; method: immunoSEQ multiplex PCR. There are roughly 70,000 clones in the sample, none observed a single time. Sequencing was performed on peripheral blood mononuclear cells. Source of these receptors: a person aged 18 to 70 in good health.

This clone has at least ten counts. The read stops 3 residues short of the end of the CDR3; the missing end is completed from the germline J gene. The rearrangement uses TRBV6-4 and TRBJ2-3, with 8 nucleotides matching TRBD2. V gave up 0 bases and J gave up 0 bases; unmatched junction bases: 2. This CDR3 is built from 16 residues. Germline CDR1 MRHNA, CDR2 SNTAGT. CDR3 sequence: CASSDSTGGSTDTQYF. The part of the CDR3 DNA that was read is TGTGCCAGCAGTGACTCTACGGGGGGGAGCACAGATACG.

This clone was detected many times. The CDR3 end lies 3 residues beyond the end of the read and is filled in from the germline J gene. This sequence joins TRBV18 and TRBJ2-1, with 7 positions matching TRBD2. Germline CDR1 KGHSH, CDR2 LQKENI. This CDR3 region has 16 residues. After removal of 1 base from V and 0 bases from J, the junction contained 3 bases not matched to a gene. The DNA read from the CDR3 is TGTGCCAGCTCACCACTGGGCGGGAGCTCCTACAATGAG. This codes for CASSPLGGSSYNE. The whole CDR3 reads CASSPLGGSSYNEQFF.

The sample holds a few counts of this clone. The read terminates 3 residues ahead of where the CDR3 ends, so the germline J gene completes it. This rearrangement joins TRBV5-6 to TRBJ2-7; 9 nucleotides line up with TRBD1. Looked up from germline, CDR1 is SGHDT and CDR2 is YYEEEE. CDR3 size: 14 residues. V shed 4 bases and J 2 bases; nucleotides not matched to a gene: 4. Partial CDR3 DNA: TGTGCCAGCAGCCCGGACAGGGGCCCCTACGAG. This gives the protein CASSPDRGPYE. The whole CDR3 sequence is CASSPDRGPYEQYF.

Comment on this clone: The read terminates 3 residues before the CDR3 end, so the remaining end is supplied by the germline J gene. This chain links TRBV7-9 with TRBJ2-7; D might be TRBD1 (5 bases). CDR3 length equals 12 residues. CDR1 and CDR2 (germline): SEHNR, FQNEAQ (reference sequence). The germline V and J ends were trimmed by 5 bases and 6 bases, with 11 bases remaining between them. The CDR3 reads CASSRVGAEQYF. CDR3 DNA (partial): TGTGCCAGCAGCCGCGTTGGGGCCGAG. Full variable domain (missing parts from reference TRBV7-9 and TRBJ2-7): DTGVSQNPRHKITKRGQNVTFRCDPISEHNRLYWYRQTLGQGPEFLTYFQNEAQLEKSRLLSDRFSAERPKGSFSTLEIQRTEQGDSAMYLCASSRVGAEQYFGPGTRLTVT.

Turning to this clone: The junction departs from germline at one end; a sequencing error may be responsible. The read gets to within 3 residues of the CDR3 end, and the germline J gene fills in the rest. The gene calls are TRBV7-3 and TRBJ1-1; possible D gene TRBD1, 6 bases. The germline V gene encodes CDR1 SGHTA and CDR2 FQGTGA. The CDR3 has 17 amino acids. The CDR3 bases that were read are TGTGCCAGCGGCTTAACGGGGGCCTATACCATGAACACTGAA. This gives the protein CASGLTGAYTMNTE. The full-length CDR3 reads as CASGLTGAYTMNTEAFF.

This clone was seen repeatedly, ten times or more. The CDR3 extends 3 residues past the end of the read, so its final part is completed from the germline J gene. The rearrangement uses TRBV4-1 and TRBJ1-2; perhaps TRBD1 as D (5 bases). The CDR3 loop spans 15 amino acids. The ends were cut back, 0 bases at V and 2 bases at J, with 10 bases in the middle. Per the germline V gene, CDR1 is MGHRA and CDR2 is YSYEKL. CDR3 bases read: TGCGCCAGCAGCCAAGAAACAGGCGCCAACTATGGC. It yields the protein CASSQETGANYG. The CDR3 in full is CASSQETGANYGYTF.

This clone was counted at least ten times. The read terminates 3 residues before the CDR3 end, so the remaining end is supplied by the germline J gene. V and J are TRBV19 and TRBJ2-1; weak D call: TRBD2 (5 bases). The CDR3 is 16 residues long. Germline CDR1 LNHDA, CDR2 SQIVND (reference sequence). Trimming removed 4 bases at V and 4 bases at J, with 17 bases between. The sequenced part of the CDR3 DNA is TGTGCCAGTAGTACCTACCTAGGGCGGGCGTACAATGAG. Encoded protein: CASSTYLGRAYNE. The entire CDR3 protein is CASSTYLGRAYNEQFF.

The table lists this clone with many counts. The covered CDR3 bases are TGCGCCAGCAGCTTGCCCATTGGGGTAGGGGGGGCCTTATCCTACAATGAG. It is translated as CASSLPIGVGGALSYNE. The full CDR3 sequence reads CASSLPIGVGGALSYNEQFF. The rearrangement links TRBV5-1 to TRBJ2-1, with D perhaps TRBD2 (7 bases). Read sequence stops 3 residues before the CDR3 end, and the germline J gene provides the missing end. V was clipped by 1 base and J by 1 base, with 24 bases between them. The CDR3 sequence is 20 residues long. The V gene's germline CDR1 is SGHRS and CDR2 YFSETQ.

In this sample, this clone turned up many times. CDR3 amino acids: CASSSWGSKNTDTQYF. The sequenced part of the CDR3 DNA is TGCGCCAGCAGCTCCTGGGGCAGTAAGAACACAGATACG. The V call is TRBV5-1, the J call TRBJ2-3, with D tentatively TRBD1 (5 bases). The read finishes 3 residues shy of the CDR3 end, and the germline J gene is used to complete it. The V gene lost 3 bases and the J gene lost 2 bases, with 16 bases spanning the gap. The CDR3 has 16 amino acids. Per the germline V gene, CDR1 is SGHRS and CDR2 is YFSETQ.

This clone was seen many times. Read data end 3 residues before the CDR3 end; the end is taken from the germline J gene. V and J are TRBV2 and TRBJ2-3, with 14 bases matching TRBD2. CDR1 is SNHLY and CDR2 is FYNNEI in the germline V gene. The CDR3 has 17 amino acids. J lost 3 bases, V lost 3 bases, and 5 bases had no gene match. CDR3 DNA (partial): TGTGCCAGCAGTGATCCGGGACTAGCGGGAGTTACAGATACG. Its translation is CASSDPGLAGVTDT. The full CDR3 protein reads CASSDPGLAGVTDTQYF.

This clone has a count of ten or more. The read terminates 3 residues ahead of where the CDR3 ends, so the germline J gene completes it. The chain links TRBV20-1 to TRBJ2-1; D is perhaps TRBD1 (6 bases). This CDR3 contains 16 residues. From germline, CDR1 is DFQATT and CDR2 SNEGSKA (reference sequence). V lost 5 bases and J 3 bases, leaving 20 bases between the germline ends. CDR3 DNA, as far as it was read: TGCAGTGCTCGTCCCCCGGACAGACCTGACTACAATGAG. Translating it yields CSARPPDRPDYNE. Given in full, the CDR3 is CSARPPDRPDYNEQFF.

This clone was seen ten or more times. The read halts 3 residues ahead of the CDR3 end, with the missing end drawn from the germline J gene. This chain uses TRBV28 with TRBJ2-3; TRBD2 matches 12 bases. This CDR3 region has 17 residues. In germline, CDR1 is MDHEN, CDR2 SYDVKM. Trimming at V came to 3 bases and at J to 5 bases, leaving 9 bases not matched to a gene. Here the CDR3 reads CASSLSASGGARDTQYF. The part of the CDR3 DNA that was read is TGTGCCAGCAGTTTGTCTGCTAGCGGGGGGGCTCGAGATACG.

This clone came up many times. The read terminates 3 residues before the CDR3 end, so the remaining end is supplied by the germline J gene. The J gene is TRBJ2-1, the V gene TRBV20-1; 9 nucleotides agree with TRBD2. The CDR3 consists of 16 residues. Losses at the gene ends were 4 bases for V and 5 bases for J; bases not matched to a gene: 12. Per germline, CDR1 DFQATT and CDR2 SNEGSKA (reference sequence). CDR3 sequence: CSANLAGRMVDNEQFF. CDR3 DNA, as far as it was read: TGCAGTGCTAACCTAGCGGGAAGGATGGTAGACAATGAG.

In this sample, this clone turned up many times. The DNA ends 3 residues before the CDR3 does, and the rest of the CDR3 is filled in from the germline J gene. This rearrangement joins TRBV5-1 to TRBJ1-2; a weak D match, TRBD1 (5 bases). The CDR3 is made up of 13 amino acids. Per germline, CDR1 SGHRS and CDR2 YFSETQ. V was trimmed by 3 bases and J by 7 bases, leaving 13 bases between them. The chain's CDR3 is CASSSLPGSGYTF. The sequenced part of the CDR3 DNA is TGCGCCAGCAGCTCCCTCCCAGGGTCTGGC.